This T cell receptor (beta chain) was found in a study of PD-1 blockade in classical Hodgkin lymphoma. Whole-study findings and limits: Baseline diversity was lower in partial responders and progressors than complete responders.

Of note for this clone: The antigen is not known.

All the patients suffered relapse after autologous stem cell transplantation, and brentuximab vedotin exposure differed. Measured with immunoSEQ multiplex PCR; TCRdb has only the in-frame clones, and not every one. The sample has under 70,000 clones; about 87% are singletons. V lost 6 bases, J lost 7 bases, and 8 bases stayed unmatched. The CDR3 has 15 residues. CDR1 is MDHEN, CDR2 SYDVKM, per germline. The chain couples TRBV28 to TRBJ2-1, with 11 bases lining up with TRBD2. The material sequenced was peripheral blood mononuclear cells (PBMCs), taken at baseline. The clonotype was recovered from a human donor with classical Hodgkin lymphoma. The CDR3 here is CASSDLLAGVNEQFF. The CDR3 bases are TGTGCCAGCAGCGACCTACTAGCGGGGGTTAATGAGCAGTTCTTC.